Below are 31 T cell receptor beta chains sequenced from a single sample in a study of blood T cell repertoires in COVID-19. The data were produced by immunoSEQ multiplex PCR, yet TCRdb's version contains in-frame clones alone and is incomplete. The sample lists approximately 500,000 clones, around 87% occurring once. The specimen was PBMCs or T cells enriched from blood (not recorded which). The receptors here all came from a woman between 40 and 55 years old who had recovered from COVID-19.

The chain recombines TRBV7-8 with TRBJ1-1, with TRBD1 as a possible D gene (6 bases). V lost 2 bases and J lost 4, with 14 bases in between. Germline CDR1 reads SGHVS; CDR2 reads FQNEAQ. The CDR3 has 15 amino acids. The CDR3 loop is CASSLPKDSSTEAFF. DNA of the CDR3: TGTGCCAGCAGCTTACCCAAGGACAGTTCCACTGAAGCTTTCTTT.

The V and J genes are TRBV4-3 and TRBJ1-5; D is ambiguous. Germline loops: CDR1 LGHNA, CDR2 YSLEER. The CDR3 consists of 15 residues. Between the trimmed V and J ends, which lost 2 bases and 2 bases, there was a span of 10 bases. The CDR3 coding sequence is TGCGCCAGCAGCCAATCGTTACTCGGCAATCAGCCCCAGCATTTT. Amino acid sequence: CASSQSLLGNQPQHF.

This chain uses TRBV6-5 with TRBJ1-1, with 8 bases lining up with TRBD1. The CDR3 is 14 amino acids. With V trimmed by 6 bases and J by 3 bases, 6 bases remained unmatched. Germline-derived CDR1 and CDR2 are MNHEY and SVGAGI. The CDR3 DNA sequence: TGTGCCAGCAGGCCAGGACAGGGATACACTGAAGCTTTCTTT. This gives the protein CASRPGQGYTEAFF.

The J gene is TRBJ2-3, the V gene TRBV9; 16 bases align to TRBD2. J gave up 3 bases and V 3 bases, and 16 bases lay outside the gene matches. This CDR3 is 21 amino acids long. Germline CDR1 reads SGDLS; CDR2 reads YYNGEE. CDR3 loop: CASSAPRGGTSGRAITDTQYF. The CDR3 bases are TGTGCCAGCAGCGCCCCTCGGGGGGGGACTAGCGGGAGGGCCATAACAGATACGCAGTATTTT.

V gene TRBV27 combines with J gene TRBJ2-7, with a tentative D call TRBD2 (6 bases). The V end was cut by 2 bases, the J end by 2 bases, with 19 bases between. There are 17 residues in the CDR3. The germline V gene has CDR1 MNHEY and CDR2 SMNVEV (reference sequence). This CDR3 is CASSLLPGPGGPYEQYF. For the CDR3, the DNA is TGTGCCAGCAGTTTACTACCCGGACCCGGAGGGCCCTACGAGCAGTACTTC.

This chain uses TRBV19 with TRBJ2-5, with TRBD1 identical over 9 bases. V lost 1 base to trimming and J lost 5 bases; unmatched junction nucleotides: 5. CDR1 and CDR2 (germline): LNHDA, SQIVND (reference sequence). CDR3 length: 15 residues. The CDR3 loop is CASSIGDRAAETQYF. The CDR3 nucleotides read TGTGCCAGTAGTATAGGGGACAGGGCTGCGGAGACCCAGTACTTC.

This clone has only one observation. The chain joins TRBV5-1 to TRBJ1-4, with D maybe TRBD1 (5 bases). Trimming left V 2 bases short and J 0 bases short, with 11 bases between. Germline V lookup: CDR1 SGHRS, CDR2 YFSETQ. The CDR3 length is 16 residues. The CDR3 DNA is TGCGCCAGCAGCTTAGGAACAGGTACAACTAATGAAAAACTGTTTTTT. Translating gives CASSLGTGTTNEKLFF.

In DNA, the CDR3 is TGTGCCAGTTGTTCGGCAGGGTTCACAGATACGCAGTATTTT. Amino acids: CASCSAGFTDTQYF. V is TRBV27 and J is TRBJ2-3; TRBD1 is a possible D gene (5 bases). There are 14 residues in the CDR3. Germline CDR1 reads MNHEY; CDR2 reads SMNVEV (reference sequence). V dropped 9 bases and J dropped 2 bases, with 15 bases sitting between them.

The rearrangement joins TRBV7-8 to TRBJ1-5, with D uncertain. CDR1 SGHVS and CDR2 FQNEAQ come from the germline V gene. The V end was cut by 0 bases, the J end by 0 bases, with 9 bases between. The CDR3 has 16 amino acids. The CDR3 nucleotides are TGTGCCAGCAGCTTAGCGGCGGGAGGTAGCAATCAGCCCCAGCATTTT. It codes for CASSLAAGGSNQPQHF. Complete variable domain (other parts from reference TRBV7-8 and TRBJ1-5): GAGVSQSPRYKVAKRGQDVALRCDPISGHVSLFWYQQALGQGPEFLTYFQNEAQLDKSGLPSDRFFAERPEGSVSTLKIQRTQQEDSAVYLCASSLAAGGSNQPQHFGDGTRLSIL.

J is TRBJ1-3 and V is TRBV3-1 (or the pseudogene TRBV3-2), with D possibly TRBD1 on 6 matching bases. Germline CDR1 reads LGHDT; CDR2 reads YNNKEL (reference sequence). The CDR3 spans 15 residues. Trimming removed 0 bases at V and 2 bases at J, with 8 bases between. Here the CDR3 reads CASSQDPGAGNTIYF. CDR3 sequence (DNA): TGTGCCAGCAGCCAAGATCCAGGGGCTGGAAACACCATATATTTT.

V is TRBV11-3 and J is TRBJ1-1; 9 nucleotides align to TRBD1. The CDR3 has 17 residues. CDR1 and CDR2 from the germline V gene are SGHNT and YENEEA. Losses at the gene ends were 5 bases for V and 1 base for J; bases not matched to a gene: 11. CDR3 protein: CASSPPTGGDRNTEAFF. DNA for the CDR3: TGTGCCAGCAGCCCTCCGACAGGGGGGGATCGGAACACTGAAGCTTTCTTT.

This clone appeared a single time. V is TRBV27 and J is TRBJ1-2; TRBD1 agrees at 7 bases. The ends lost 3 bases at V and 4 bases at J; junction bases unmatched: 2. The CDR3 totals 13 residues. Germline CDR1 and CDR2: MNHEY and SMNVEV (reference sequence). The CDR3 DNA sequence: TGTGCCAGCAGTTTGGGACAGAGCTATGGCTACACCTTC. Amino acids: CASSLGQSYGYTF.

This chain connects TRBV2 to TRBJ1-5; the D gene is possibly TRBD1 (5 bases). V was trimmed by 2 bases and J by 4 bases, leaving 9 bases between them. Germline values: CDR1 SNHLY, CDR2 FYNNEI. This CDR3 spans 14 amino acids. CDR3 sequence reads: CASSESGGNQPQHF. The CDR3 DNA reads TGTGCCAGCAGTGAAAGTGGGGGGAATCAGCCCCAGCATTTT.

The rearrangement joins TRBV19 to TRBJ2-2; 10 bases fit TRBD2. Germline CDR1 reads LNHDA; CDR2 reads SQIVND (reference sequence). With 8 bases clipped from V and 3 bases from J, the junction kept 9 bases outside the gene matches. The CDR3 runs to 16 residues. CDR3 protein: CASSSLAGVDTGELFF. The DNA of the CDR3 is TGTGCCAGTTCATCCCTAGCGGGAGTCGACACCGGGGAGCTGTTTTTT.

The V and J genes are TRBV11-3 and TRBJ2-7; D is perhaps TRBD1 (5 bases). This CDR3 is built from 14 residues. With 0 bases removed from V and 6 bases from J, the gap between germline ends came to 12 bases. The germline CDR1 and CDR2 sequences are SGHNT and YENEEA. CDR3 in DNA: TGTGCCAGCAGCTTAGATGAAGGGGCCTCCGAGCAGTACTTC. Its protein product is CASSLDEGASEQYF.

This clone was detected only once. The rearrangement uses TRBV5-1 and TRBJ1-4, with a tentative D call TRBD1 (6 bases). V was cut by 1 base and J by 8 bases, with 15 bases left in between. Germline values: CDR1 SGHRS, CDR2 YFSETQ. This CDR3 comprises 15 residues. CDR3 sequence reads: CASSLRGGQDEKLFF. The DNA of the CDR3 is TGCGCCAGCAGCTTGCGCGGGGGCCAAGACGAAAAACTGTTTTTT.

The chain joins TRBV11-3 to TRBJ2-5; D not resolved. Germline CDR1 is SGHNT and CDR2 is YENEEA. V lost 5 bases, J lost 5 bases, and 18 bases lay in between. The CDR3 has 15 residues. CDR3 nucleotides: TGTGCCAGCAGCCCCCTACTTGGAGCTCTGGAGACCCAGTACTTC. This translates into CASSPLLGALETQYF.

The V call is TRBV6-5, the J call TRBJ2-2; 8 positions match TRBD1. V gave up 7 bases and J gave up 3 bases; unmatched junction bases: 7. Germline-derived CDR1 and CDR2 are MNHEY and SVGAGI. This CDR3 has 15 residues. The CDR3 region has the DNA TGTGCCAGCAACGAGGACAGGGTTGACACCGGGGAGCTGTTTTTT. The encoded protein is CASNEDRVDTGELFF.

This clone was found once. The chain is built from TRBV4-2 and TRBJ2-7; 7 nucleotides align to TRBD2. V lost 0 bases and J lost 2; bases outside the gene matches: 4. This CDR3 is 15 amino acids long. CDR1 is LGHNA, CDR2 YNFKEQ, per germline. This CDR3 reads CASSQDGGSTYEQYF. For the CDR3, the DNA is TGTGCCAGCAGCCAAGACGGCGGGAGCACCTACGAGCAGTACTTC.

The gene calls are TRBV12-5 and TRBJ2-1; 9 positions match TRBD1. Per germline, CDR1 LGHNT and CDR2 FRNRAP. The CDR3 consists of 17 residues. With 0 bases clipped from V and 3 bases from J, the junction kept 6 bases outside the gene matches. The CDR3 region has the DNA TGTGCTAGTGGTTTGGTAAAGGGGGGACAGGGCTACAATGAGCAGTTCTTC. This encodes CASGLVKGGQGYNEQFF.

This clone appeared once. This CDR3 reads CASTRPGGVTYLNTEAFF. The CDR3 bases are TGTGCCAGCACGAGACCGGGGGGCGTCACGTATCTGAACACTGAAGCTTTCTTT. The J gene is TRBJ1-1, the V gene TRBV2; a possible D gene is TRBD1 (6 bases). Trimming cost V 7 bases and J 0 bases, with 24 bases left between them. CDR1 is SNHLY and CDR2 is FYNNEI in the germline V gene. CDR3 size: 18 residues.

V usage is TRBV2 and J usage is TRBJ1-2, with D perhaps matching TRBD1 (6 bases). Germline V gene data show CDR1 as SNHLY and CDR2 as FYNNEI. Trimming took 1 base from V and 9 from J, leaving 15 bases between them. The length of the CDR3 is 14 residues. DNA of the CDR3: TGTGCCAGCAGTGAAGAGCGGGGGCGAGGAAGCTACACCTTC. Amino acids: CASSEERGRGSYTF.

This clone was recorded once. The chain combines TRBV7-8 with TRBJ1-2; no definite D call. Trimming removed 1 base at V and 7 bases at J, with 19 bases between. The length of the CDR3 is 16 residues. Germline CDR1 reads SGHVS; CDR2 reads FQNEAQ. As DNA, the CDR3 is TGTGCCAGCAGCTTAGGGAGGCAGCCGAGGGTTAGTGGCTACACCTTC. Protein: CASSLGRQPRVSGYTF.

The chain combines TRBV28 with TRBJ1-5; 7 positions match TRBD1. The CDR3 contains 14 residues. Per germline, CDR1 MDHEN and CDR2 SYDVKM. V was pared by 5 bases and J by 1 base, with 2 bases of the junction left unmatched. DNA of the CDR3: TGTGCCAGCAGTGAGGGGGCGAGCAATCAGCCCCAGCATTTT. Translated, it gives CASSEGASNQPQHF.

The rearrangement links TRBV19 to TRBJ2-7; TRBD1 agrees at 10 bases. Germline V gene lookup returns CDR1 LNHDA and CDR2 SQIVND (reference sequence). The CDR3 runs 18 residues. The ends lost 6 bases at V and 4 bases at J; junction bases unmatched: 18. CDR3 sequence: CASRNSALSGQGLYEQYF. The CDR3, as DNA: TGTGCCAGTAGAAACTCAGCTCTGTCGGGACAGGGGTTGTACGAGCAGTACTTC.

The chain links TRBV19 to TRBJ1-2, with 11 nucleotides matching TRBD1. In germline, CDR1 is LNHDA, CDR2 SQIVND (reference sequence). V dropped 4 bases and J dropped 6; count of bases not matched to a gene: 13. This CDR3 region has 17 residues. CDR3 nucleotides: TGTGCCAGTAGTACTTTTATTGGACAGGGGGCCGTGGATGGCTACACCTTC. Its protein is CASSTFIGQGAVDGYTF.

The CDR3 loop is CASSQDREMGNTQYF. CDR3 bases: TGCGCCAGCAGCCAAGATAGGGAGATGGGGAATACGCAGTATTTT. J is TRBJ2-3 and V is TRBV4-3; perhaps TRBD2 as D (5 bases). The CDR3 is made up of 15 amino acids. Trimming removed 0 bases from V and 7 bases from J, with 14 bases in between. Germline V lookup: CDR1 LGHNA, CDR2 YSLEER.

For the CDR3, the DNA is TGTGCCACCAGTGAGCCTCCGGGACAGGGAAGAGATACGCAGTATTTT. This encodes CATSEPPGQGRDTQYF. This chain connects TRBV24-1 to TRBJ2-3; 9 bases agree with TRBD1. The CDR3 totals 16 residues. In germline, CDR1 is KGHDR, CDR2 SFDVKD. V lost 4 bases to trimming and J lost 5 bases; unmatched junction nucleotides: 9.

Written as DNA, the CDR3 is TGTGCCATCAGCGGGGGCACTGAAGCTTTCTTT. Residues: CAISGGTEAFF. This rearrangement joins TRBV10-3 to TRBJ1-1, with D perhaps TRBD1 (5 bases). Germline V gives CDR1 ENHRY, CDR2 SYGVKD. V lost 6 bases, J lost 4 bases, and 6 bases lay in between. This CDR3 contains 11 residues.

V gene TRBV11-2 combines with J gene TRBJ2-1, with D possibly matching TRBD1 (7 bases). The CDR3 is made up of 17 amino acids. The germline CDR1 and CDR2 sequences are SGHAT and FQNNGV. Trimming shortened V by 2 bases and J by 4 bases, and 18 bases separated the two germline ends. Here the CDR3 reads CASSLRGGRGDYNEQFF. The CDR3 bases are TGTGCCAGCAGCTTAAGGGGAGGCAGGGGGGATTACAATGAGCAGTTCTTC.

The chain is built from TRBV3-1 (or the pseudogene TRBV3-2) and TRBJ2-1; TRBD1 matches at 10 bases. CDR3 size: 16 residues. The V segment lost 1 base and the J segment 4 bases; nucleotides outside the gene matches: 4. Germline values: CDR1 LGHDT, CDR2 YNNKEL (reference sequence). The CDR3 spells CASSQVRTGGYNEQFF. CDR3 coding DNA: TGTGCCAGCAGCCAAGTTAGGACAGGGGGGTACAATGAGCAGTTCTTC.